This T cell receptor beta chain was sequenced in a study of blood T cell repertoires in COVID-19. Whole-study context: The origin of the acute and convalescent COVID-19 samples was the United States, Italy and Spain. From T cells, B-cell-depleted T cells, or PBMCs came the material, which was cDNA or gDNA.

This CDR3 spans 14 amino acids. Germline V gene sequence: CDR1 MNHEY, CDR2 SVGAGI. Trimming at V came to 5 bases and at J to 5 bases, leaving 4 bases not matched to a gene. Authors' methods: Amplified reference gene primers provided the basis for estimating nucleated cell counts. Sequencing used immunoSEQ multiplex PCR; TCRdb keeps in-frame clones, though not all of them. The V and J calls and clone size come from that table; D and trimming were worked out from the DNA. The table records about 180,000 clones, approximately 86% of them present only once. This chain uses TRBV6-5 with TRBJ1-1; TRBD1 aligns across 11 bases. The clonotype was recovered from a woman aged 80 or over with acute or convalescent COVID-19. Material: peripheral blood. CDR3 protein: CASSKDRGRTEAFF. CDR3 nucleotide sequence: TGTGCCAGCAGTAAGGACAGGGGGCGGACTGAAGCTTTCTTT.